The subject of this entry is one T cell receptor beta chain. Its specificity is unknown. The data derive from a study of cytomegalovirus exposure and HLA in healthy donors. Whole-study results and caveats: Around 18,000 TCR beta sequences were associated with HLA alleles at 0.05 false discovery rate in a later analysis.

The PCR used 60 Vbeta and 13 Jbeta primers. Method: immunoSEQ multiplex PCR; TCRdb's copy keeps in-frame clones and lacks some. Among tens of thousands of clones listed, around 76% were seen once. Per germline, CDR1 SNHLY and CDR2 FYNNEI. The CDR3 consists of 12 residues. V shed 7 bases, J shed 6 bases, and the junction held 2 bases outside the gene matches. V gene TRBV2 combines with J gene TRBJ1-5, with 8 bases that match TRBD1. Sample: PBMCs. The clonotype was recovered from a man aged 45-65 years in good health and CMV-seronegative. The CDR3 spells CASMDRVQPQHF. CDR3 nucleotide sequence: TGTGCCAGCATGGACAGGGTTCAGCCCCAGCATTTT.